This T cell receptor (beta chain) was identified in a study of cytomegalovirus exposure and HLA in healthy donors. The PCR had 60 Vbeta and 13 Jbeta primers. TCRdb keeps only in-frame clones here, not all; method: immunoSEQ multiplex PCR. The data show about 170,000 clones, with around 62% seen just once and roughly 2.9% held by the top ten. V was cut by 7 bases and J by 3 bases, with 16 bases left in between. The CDR3 has 14 residues. Germline CDR1 MNHEY, CDR2 SVGAGI. The material sequenced was PBMCs. This clonotype was obtained from a middle-aged man in good health and CMV-seronegative. This rearrangement joins TRBV6-5 to TRBJ2-7; possible D gene TRBD1, 5 bases. The CDR3 region is CASKPDRQSYEQYF. CDR3 sequence (DNA): TGTGCCAGCAAGCCCGACAGACAAAGCTACGAGCAGTACTTC.